The 16 T cell receptor beta chains below all came from one sample that was sequenced in a study of blood T cell repertoires in COVID-19. Clones were read by immunoSEQ multiplex PCR, and TCRdb kept only the in-frame ones, dropping some. This table has about 230,000 clones, roughly 88% appearing once. The sequenced sample was peripheral blood. The receptors originated from a woman between 40 and 50 years old who had recovered from COVID-19.

V and J are TRBV29-1 and TRBJ1-1, with D possibly matching TRBD1 (6 bases). V was clipped by 4 bases and J by 5 bases, with 11 bases between them. This CDR3 has 12 amino acids. Germline V gives CDR1 SQVTM, CDR2 ANQGSEA. CDR3 in DNA: TGCAGCGTTGTAGGGGGTGGGACTGAAGCTTTCTTT. It codes for CSVVGGGTEAFF.

The chain employs TRBV7-6 and TRBJ1-6; possible D gene TRBD1, 5 bases. V lost 4 bases and J 8 bases, leaving 15 bases between the germline ends. CDR1 and CDR2 from the germline V gene are SGHVS and FNYEAQ. This CDR3 comprises 15 residues. As DNA, the CDR3 is TGTGCCAGCAGCTCTCTGCGGGAAGGGGATTCACCCCTCCACTTT. Amino acid sequence: CASSSLREGDSPLHF.

This clone has only a few counts. The chain is built from TRBV7-2 and TRBJ1-1; no firm D call. The CDR3 has 14 amino acids. Deletions cut 2 bases from V and 0 bases from J, with 7 bases between. Germline lookup yields CDR1 SGHTA and CDR2 FQGNSA. The CDR3 nucleotides are TGTGCCAGCAGCTTACCTTTCGTGAACACTGAAGCTTTCTTT. Translated: CASSLPFVNTEAFF.

The chain is built from TRBV13 and TRBJ2-7; no reliable D call. Germline-derived CDR1 and CDR2 are PRHDT and FYEKMQ (reference sequence). V shed 1 base and J shed 3 bases, with 7 bases lying between them. This CDR3 is built from 13 residues. Written as DNA, the CDR3 is TGTGCCAGCAGCTTAGTACAGCACTACGAGCAGTACTTC. Its protein is CASSLVQHYEQYF.

This sequence joins TRBV28 and TRBJ2-7; the D is unclear. There are 12 residues in the CDR3. Germline V lookup: CDR1 MDHEN, CDR2 SYDVKM. The V gene lost 1 base and the J gene lost 2 bases, with 3 bases spanning the gap. The DNA for the CDR3 is TGTGCCAGCAGTTTATATACCTACGAGCAGTACTTC. This codes for CASSLYTYEQYF.

The chain combines TRBV11-1 with TRBJ2-2; possible D gene TRBD1, 6 bases. Trimming removed 5 bases from V and 3 bases from J, with 13 bases in between. Germline CDR1 and CDR2: SGHAT and FQDESV (reference sequence). CDR3 length: 15 amino acids. The CDR3 is CASSTGLWDTGELFF. CDR3 sequence (DNA): TGTGCCAGCAGCACAGGGTTATGGGACACCGGGGAGCTGTTTTTT.

This clone was seen a handful of times. CDR3 in amino acids: CASSRQGAGYEQYF. In DNA form, the CDR3 reads TGTGCCAGCAGTCGACAGGGGGCTGGGTACGAGCAGTACTTC. This chain uses TRBV28 with TRBJ2-7; 10 nucleotides line up with TRBD1. The V and J ends lost 5 bases and 4 bases, in that order; junction bases with no gene match: 5. CDR1 is MDHEN, CDR2 SYDVKM, per germline. The length of the CDR3 is 14 residues. The full variable domain, its missing parts supplied by reference TRBV28 and TRBJ2-7, is DVKVTQSSRYLVKRTGEKVFLECVQDMDHENMFWYRQDPGLGLRLIYFSYDVKMKEKGDIPEGYSVSREKKERFSLILESASTNQTSMYLCASSRQGAGYEQYFGPGTRLTVT.

To note about this clone: Other DNA sequences in the sample encode the same CDR3. This chain uses TRBV29-1 with TRBJ2-2, with D hard to call. The CDR3 length is 11 residues. V dropped 4 bases and J dropped 3 bases, with 3 bases sitting between them. Germline assignment: CDR1 SQVTM and CDR2 ANQGSEA. In nucleotides, the CDR3 is TGCAGCGTTGCTGACACCGGGGAGCTGTTTTTT. Translation gives CSVADTGELFF.

This rearrangement joins TRBV7-9 to TRBJ2-1; 7 bases are shared with TRBD1. The CDR3 runs to 15 residues. V shed 1 base, J shed 4 bases, and the junction held 4 bases outside the gene matches. The germline CDR1 and CDR2 sequences are SEHNR and FQNEAQ (reference sequence). The CDR3 DNA sequence: TGTGCCAGCAGCTTAGGTGGGACAGTATACAATGAGCAGTTCTTC. As protein: CASSLGGTVYNEQFF.

The CDR3 is CASSFEQFYGYTF. CDR3 sequence (DNA): TGTGCCAGCAGTTTTGAGCAATTTTATGGCTACACCTTC. This chain joins TRBV28 and TRBJ1-2, with D uncertain. Trimming left V 3 bases short and J 5 bases short, with 10 bases between. CDR3 length: 13 residues. Germline V gives CDR1 MDHEN, CDR2 SYDVKM.

This clone was found once. The chain recombines TRBV19 with TRBJ2-3; possible D gene TRBD2, 5 bases. The CDR3 contains 16 residues. Germline CDR1 reads LNHDA; CDR2 reads SQIVND (reference sequence). V was cut by 3 bases and J by 5 bases, with 18 bases left in between. The CDR3 DNA reads as TGTGCCAGTAGTATTCCGAGGGATGGGGAAAGAGATACGCAGTATTTT. Amino acids: CASSIPRDGERDTQYF. Looking up the rest from reference TRBV19 and TRBJ2-3 gives the full variable domain: DGGITQSPKYLFRKEGQNVTLSCEQNLNHDAMYWYRQDPGQGLRLIYYSQIVNDFQKGDIAEGYSVSREKKESFPLTVTSAQKNPTAFYLCASSIPRDGERDTQYFGPGTRLTVL.

The rearrangement joins TRBV11-3 to TRBJ2-1, with D possibly matching TRBD1 (6 bases). Per germline, CDR1 SGHNT and CDR2 YENEEA. The V end was cut by 0 bases, the J end by 7 bases, with 13 bases between. The CDR3 is 15 residues long. CDR3 loop: CASSLDTVQGNEQFF. Written as DNA, the CDR3 is TGTGCCAGCAGCTTAGACACTGTTCAGGGGAATGAGCAGTTCTTC.

The genes are TRBV27 and TRBJ1-5; 9 nucleotides match TRBD1. Trimming at V came to 6 bases and at J to 4 bases, leaving 10 bases not matched to a gene. Per the germline V gene, CDR1 is MNHEY and CDR2 is SMNVEV (reference sequence). This CDR3 is built from 16 residues. CDR3 nucleotides: TGTGCCAGCAGCCGAACCGGGACAGGGTTAAATCAGCCCCAGCATTTT. It translates to CASSRTGTGLNQPQHF.

The chain employs TRBV3-1 (or the pseudogene TRBV3-2) and TRBJ2-7; D not certain. The CDR3 sequence is 11 residues long. Trimming removed 2 bases at V and 6 bases at J, with 5 bases between. Per the germline V gene, CDR1 is LGHDT and CDR2 is YNNKEL (reference sequence). The CDR3 coding sequence is TGTGCCAGCAGCCAATCCAGCGAGCAGTACTTC. As protein: CASSQSSEQYF.

This rearrangement joins TRBV18 to TRBJ1-1; 7 bases are a match to TRBD1. The CDR3 has 17 amino acids. CDR1 KGHSH and CDR2 LQKENI come from the germline V gene. Losses at the gene ends were 0 bases for V and 6 bases for J; bases not matched to a gene: 13. The CDR3 spells CASSPPLTRDSSSEAFF. The CDR3 DNA reads as TGTGCCAGCTCACCACCATTGACAAGGGACAGCTCATCTGAAGCTTTCTTT. The whole variable domain, remainder taken from reference TRBV18 and TRBJ1-1, is NAGVMQNPRHLVRRRGQEARLRCSPMKGHSHVYWYRQLPEEGLKFMVYLQKENIIDESGMPKERFSAEFPKEGPSILRIQQVVRGDSAAYFCASSPPLTRDSSSEAFFGQGTRLTVV.

In its sample, this clone was seen once. The genes are TRBV6-5 and TRBJ2-7; D is perhaps TRBD2 (7 bases). Trimming pared 6 bases from V and 2 bases from J, leaving 14 bases between. Germline V gene sequence: CDR1 MNHEY, CDR2 SVGAGI. The CDR3 has 14 residues. The CDR3: CASRKGEGTYEQYF. DNA for the CDR3: TGTGCCAGCAGAAAGGGGGAGGGAACCTACGAGCAGTACTTC.